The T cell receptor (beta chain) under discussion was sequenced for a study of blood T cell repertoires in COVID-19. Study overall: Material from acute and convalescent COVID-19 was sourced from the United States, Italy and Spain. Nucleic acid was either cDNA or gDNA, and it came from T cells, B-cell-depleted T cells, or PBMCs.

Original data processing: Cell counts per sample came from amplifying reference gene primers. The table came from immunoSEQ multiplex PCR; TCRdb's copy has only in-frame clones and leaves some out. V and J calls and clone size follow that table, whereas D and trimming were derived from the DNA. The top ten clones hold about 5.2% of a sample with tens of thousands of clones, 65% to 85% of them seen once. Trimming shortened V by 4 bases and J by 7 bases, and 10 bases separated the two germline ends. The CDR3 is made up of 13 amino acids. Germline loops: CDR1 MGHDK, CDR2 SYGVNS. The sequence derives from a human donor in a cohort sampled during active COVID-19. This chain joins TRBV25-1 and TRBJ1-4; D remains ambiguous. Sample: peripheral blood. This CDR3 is CASSAPTGEKLFF. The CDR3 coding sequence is TGTGCCAGCAGTGCCCCAACGGGTGAAAAACTGTTTTTT.